This T cell receptor (beta chain) was recovered during a study of T cell responses to AZD1222 COVID-19 vaccine. From germline, CDR1 is MNHEY and CDR2 SVGAGI. This CDR3 has 14 residues. V was shortened by 6 bases and J by 8 bases, with 14 bases between the two germline ends. The assay was immunoSEQ multiplex PCR, and TCRdb's table has in-frame clones only and misses some. Of more than 85,000 clones listed, roughly 87% are singletons. This clone was seen a few times. The input for sequencing was peripheral blood, taken on day 0 of MenACWY control vaccination. The sequence was obtained from an adult in good health. The chain has TRBV6-5 and TRBJ1-6; tentatively, D is TRBD1 (6 bases). CDR3 residues: CASRVTGQDSPLHF. Here the CDR3 DNA reads TGTGCCAGCAGGGTAACAGGGCAGGATTCACCCCTCCACTTT.